One and the same sample provided the 28 T cell receptor beta chains below, sequenced in a study of cytomegalovirus exposure and HLA in healthy donors. It was with 60 Vbeta and 13 Jbeta primers that the PCR ran. Sequenced by immunoSEQ multiplex PCR; TCRdb stores in-frame clones only, minus some. The data contain more than 100,000 clones, about 74% of them seen just once; the ten biggest clones take up around 5.5%. The sample was PBMCs. The receptor set was obtained from a woman between 45 and 60 years old in good health and CMV-seropositive.

The chain employs TRBV7-9 and TRBJ2-2; D remains unclear. Trimming took 3 bases from V and 6 from J, leaving 11 bases between them. This CDR3 comprises 14 residues. The germline CDR1 and CDR2 sequences are SEHNR and FQNEAQ (reference sequence). The CDR3 DNA reads TGTGCCAGCAGCTTCCGCCCGCCGGCCGGGGAGCTGTTTTTT. It is translated as CASSFRPPAGELFF.

The rearrangement links TRBV19 to TRBJ2-5, with D tentatively TRBD2 (5 bases). Germline V gene data show CDR1 as LNHDA and CDR2 as SQIVND (reference sequence). V shed 1 base and J shed 1 base, with 10 bases lying between them. CDR3 length: 15 residues. This CDR3 reads CASSIGGQLQETQYF. The DNA for the CDR3 is TGTGCCAGTAGTATAGGCGGGCAGCTCCAAGAGACCCAGTACTTC.

The rearrangement uses TRBV6-5 and TRBJ2-7; 9 bases map to TRBD1. CDR3 size: 14 residues. With 6 bases clipped from V and 2 bases from J, the junction kept 5 bases outside the gene matches. Per germline, CDR1 MNHEY and CDR2 SVGAGI. The CDR3 sequence: CASSLGQGTYEQYF. The DNA of the CDR3 is TGTGCCAGCAGCCTGGGACAGGGAACCTACGAGCAGTACTTC.

As DNA, the CDR3 is TGTGCCAGCAGTTACTCGCGGGGGCCACAGACCCAGTACTTC. Protein product: CASSYSRGPQTQYF. V and J are TRBV6-6 and TRBJ2-5; weak D call: TRBD2 (7 bases). This CDR3 has 14 residues. V gave up 0 bases and J gave up 6 bases, with 11 bases separating them. The germline V gene encodes CDR1 MNHNY and CDR2 SVGAGI (reference sequence).

The V gene is TRBV19, the J gene TRBJ2-7, with TRBD1 matching 9 bases. The CDR3 consists of 15 residues. Germline values: CDR1 LNHDA, CDR2 SQIVND (reference sequence). V shed 0 bases and J 5 bases; nucleotides not matched to a gene: 5. CDR3 loop: CASSIEGTGYNEQYF. The CDR3 region has the DNA TGTGCCAGTAGTATAGAGGGGACAGGGTACAACGAGCAGTACTTC.

This clone occurred once. The rearrangement links TRBV4-2 to TRBJ2-2; D uncertain. Germline CDR1 and CDR2: LGHNA and YNFKEQ. The CDR3 consists of 15 residues. V was clipped by 2 bases and J by 1 base, with 8 bases between them. The DNA for the CDR3 is TGTGCCAGCAGCCAATTTGGGCGGAACACCGGGGAGCTGTTTTTT. Translation: CASSQFGRNTGELFF.

The chain couples TRBV5-4 to TRBJ1-1; D may be TRBD1 (5 bases). Germline CDR1 is SGHNT and CDR2 is YYREEE (reference sequence). This CDR3 comprises 13 residues. V lost 6 bases to trimming and J lost 7 bases, with 16 bases between them. The CDR3 reads CASTPQGEVEAFF. DNA of the CDR3: TGTGCCAGCACCCCCCAGGGCGAAGTTGAAGCTTTCTTT.

The chain employs TRBV5-4 and TRBJ2-1; no firm D call. This CDR3 has 13 residues. Germline CDR1 SGHNT, CDR2 YYREEE (reference sequence). The germline V and J ends were trimmed by 4 bases and 7 bases, with 12 bases remaining between them. The CDR3: CASSKSPVNEQFF. In nucleotides, the CDR3 is TGTGCCAGCAGCAAGAGCCCGGTTAATGAGCAGTTCTTC.

This clone appeared a few times. J is TRBJ1-6 and V is TRBV10-3, with D perhaps TRBD1 (5 bases). Germline V lookup: CDR1 ENHRY, CDR2 SYGVKD. The length of the CDR3 is 17 residues. Trimming pared 0 bases from V and 6 bases from J, leaving 15 bases between. CDR3 amino acids: CAISESGLSLINSPLHF. The DNA for the CDR3 is TGTGCCATCAGTGAGTCGGGACTATCGCTTATTAATTCACCCCTCCACTTT.

V and J are TRBV27 and TRBJ2-3; D may be TRBD2 (6 bases). Trimming stripped 9 bases from V and 4 bases from J, with 23 bases between. The CDR3 loop spans 16 amino acids. Germline V CDR1 and CDR2: MNHEY, SMNVEV (reference sequence). The chain's CDR3 is CASLASGGSVADTQYF. The DNA for the CDR3 is TGTGCCAGTTTGGCCAGCGGAGGGTCTGTGGCAGATACGCAGTATTTT.

V usage is TRBV28 and J usage is TRBJ1-1; D is unclear. The V gene's germline CDR1 is MDHEN and CDR2 SYDVKM. This CDR3 has 14 residues. V was trimmed by 5 bases and J by 0 bases, leaving 10 bases between them. The CDR3 DNA follows: TGTGCCAGCAGTCTTCCGGGGATGAACACTGAAGCTTTCTTT. Its protein product is CASSLPGMNTEAFF. Variable domain in full (rest from reference TRBV28 and TRBJ1-1): DVKVTQSSRYLVKRTGEKVFLECVQDMDHENMFWYRQDPGLGLRLIYFSYDVKMKEKGDIPEGYSVSREKKERFSLILESASTNQTSMYLCASSLPGMNTEAFFGQGTRLTVV.

The rearrangement joins TRBV21-1 to TRBJ2-5; the table's D call, TRBD2, was not checked against the DNA. TRBV21-1 is reported as a pseudogene. The CDR3 is made up of 14 amino acids. The CDR3 nucleotides read TGTGCCAGCAGCAAAATGAGAGCTTCTGAGACCCAGTACTTC. Protein: CASSKMRASETQYF.

The chain couples TRBV7-2 to TRBJ2-7; D may be TRBD1 (6 bases). Germline lookup yields CDR1 SGHTA and CDR2 FQGNSA. The CDR3 length is 15 residues. V lost 1 base, J lost 3 bases, and 13 bases lay in between. CDR3 nucleotide sequence: TGTGCCAGCAGCTTAGTGGGGTACAGGGACTACGAGCAGTACTTC. Protein sequence: CASSLVGYRDYEQYF.

This clone was counted only a few times. The J gene is TRBJ2-5, the V gene TRBV2; tentative D call: TRBD1 (5 bases). The V end lost 5 bases, the J end lost 5 bases, and 9 bases lay between the germline ends. Germline loops: CDR1 SNHLY, CDR2 FYNNEI. The CDR3 consists of 12 residues. In nucleotides, the CDR3 is TGTGCCAGCAGTAGGGGATCGGAGACCCAGTACTTC. Amino acids: CASSRGSETQYF.

The chain joins TRBV6-1 to TRBJ2-3, with TRBD2 matching over 11 bases. The CDR3 length is 15 residues. The V gene end was trimmed by 5 bases and the J gene end by 7 bases; junction bases not matched to a gene: 8. The germline gives CDR1 MNHNS, CDR2 SASEGT. The CDR3 coding sequence is TGTGCCAGCAGTACTGGGACTAGCGGTTCATATACGCAGTATTTT. Amino acid sequence: CASSTGTSGSYTQYF.

The J gene is TRBJ2-4, the V gene TRBV5-4; possibly TRBD2 for D (6 bases). CDR3 length equals 14 residues. Germline values: CDR1 SGHNT, CDR2 YYREEE (reference sequence). V lost 2 bases and J 3 bases, leaving 9 bases between the germline ends. CDR3 loop: CASSLSGVKNIQYF. In DNA, the CDR3 is TGTGCCAGCAGCTTATCGGGAGTCAAAAACATTCAGTACTTC.

This chain uses TRBV12-5 with TRBJ2-7; 7 nucleotides match TRBD2. This CDR3 is 14 amino acids long. Germline loops: CDR1 LGHNT, CDR2 FRNRAP. Germline trimming cut 3 bases from V and 3 bases from J; bases unmatched to any gene: 5. The CDR3 DNA sequence: TGTGCTAGTGGTTTAAGCGGGACTATCTACGAGCAGTACTTC. It specifies CASGLSGTIYEQYF.

On this clone: Other DNA sequences from this sample encode an identical CDR3 as well. The chain has TRBV5-1 and TRBJ2-5; D not certain. The CDR3 covers 13 residues. Germline lookup yields CDR1 SGHRS and CDR2 YFSETQ. Trimming stripped 4 bases from V and 2 bases from J, with 9 bases between. The CDR3 bases are TGCGCCAGCAGCCCCGGGTCTCAAGAGACCCAGTACTTC. Its protein is CASSPGSQETQYF.

This clone has a single count. The rearrangement uses TRBV9 and TRBJ2-2; TRBD1 aligns across 9 bases. V trimming: 3 bases; J trimming: 6 bases; junction bases outside the gene matches: 12. The CDR3 is 17 amino acids. Germline assignment: CDR1 SGDLS and CDR2 YYNGEE. The CDR3: CASSASLGQGPAGELFF. CDR3 DNA: TGTGCCAGCAGCGCTAGTTTGGGACAGGGCCCTGCCGGGGAGCTGTTTTTT.

This sequence joins TRBV15 and TRBJ1-4; 7 nucleotides match TRBD1. The germline CDR1 and CDR2 sequences are LNHNV and YYDKDF (reference sequence). The J segment lost 7 bases and the V segment lost 2 bases, leaving 7 bases of the junction unmatched. The CDR3 is 15 residues long. CDR3: CATSRIRQGGEKLFF. The DNA of the CDR3 is TGTGCCACCAGCAGAATTAGACAGGGTGGTGAAAAACTGTTTTTT.

This chain joins TRBV11-2 and TRBJ2-3; 9 bases are shared with TRBD1. The CDR3 spans 16 residues. After removal of 4 bases from V and 2 bases from J, the junction contained 7 bases not matched to a gene. Germline-derived CDR1 and CDR2 are SGHAT and FQNNGV. The CDR3 DNA reads as TGTGCCAGCAGCTCGACCCGGGACAGGGTCACAGATACGCAGTATTTT. As protein: CASSSTRDRVTDTQYF.

The chain combines TRBV13 with TRBJ2-7, with a weak D call TRBD1 (6 bases). Germline V CDR1 and CDR2: PRHDT, FYEKMQ (reference sequence). The V end was cut by 5 bases, the J end by 2 bases, with 13 bases between. The CDR3 consists of 14 residues. CDR3 nucleotide sequence: TGTGCCAGCAGCGAGGGGGTGTCGGCCTACGAGCAGTACTTC. This gives the protein CASSEGVSAYEQYF.

CDR3 sequence (DNA): TGCAGCGTAGCAACTTGGACAGGACTTGACACTGAAGCTTTCTTT. Translated: CSVATWTGLDTEAFF. The chain joins TRBV29-1 to TRBJ1-1; TRBD1 agrees at 7 bases. The CDR3 runs 15 residues. CDR1 and CDR2 from the germline V gene are SQVTM and ANQGSEA. V lost 6 bases to trimming and J lost 3 bases; unmatched junction nucleotides: 13.

The chain has TRBV9 and TRBJ2-5, with D possibly matching TRBD2 (5 bases). With 0 bases removed from V and 5 bases from J, the gap between germline ends came to 14 bases. CDR1 and CDR2 from the germline V gene are SGDLS and YYNGEE. The CDR3 extends over 15 amino acids. As DNA, the CDR3 is TGTGCCAGCAGCGTAGCTACTGGCGGGTGGGAGACCCAGTACTTC. This codes for CASSVATGGWETQYF.

This clone appeared a few times. This rearrangement joins TRBV28 to TRBJ1-4; D uncertain. CDR1 and CDR2 from the germline V gene are MDHEN and SYDVKM. This CDR3 has 12 amino acids. Trimming took 6 bases from V and 5 from J, leaving 7 bases between them. The CDR3 region is CASSPTNEKLFF. CDR3 sequence (DNA): TGTGCCAGCAGCCCGACAAATGAAAAACTGTTTTTT. The full variable domain, completed using reference TRBV28 and TRBJ1-4, is DVKVTQSSRYLVKRTGEKVFLECVQDMDHENMFWYRQDPGLGLRLIYFSYDVKMKEKGDIPEGYSVSREKKERFSLILESASTNQTSMYLCASSPTNEKLFFGSGTQLSVL.

The chain employs TRBV5-1 and TRBJ1-2, with 8 bases matching TRBD1. The junction had 3 bases not matched to a gene; V was cut back by 2 bases and J by 3 bases. CDR1 is SGHRS and CDR2 is YFSETQ in the germline V gene. The CDR3 spans 14 residues. As DNA, the CDR3 is TGCGCCAGCAGCTTTCAGGGGGCAGACTATGGCTACACCTTC. Residues: CASSFQGADYGYTF.

The chain recombines TRBV19 with TRBJ2-7, with 10 nucleotides matching TRBD1. Germline assignment: CDR1 LNHDA and CDR2 SQIVND (reference sequence). The CDR3 is 14 residues long. V trimming: 10 bases; J trimming: 2 bases; junction bases outside the gene matches: 8. This CDR3 reads CATRDRGFPYEQYF. The CDR3 DNA reads as TGTGCCACAAGGGACAGGGGCTTCCCCTACGAGCAGTACTTC.

The V and J genes are TRBV6-5 and TRBJ2-5; tentatively, D is TRBD1 (5 bases). TRBJ2-7 explains the end of the DNA better; the J call may be wrong. The CDR3 totals 14 residues. In germline, CDR1 is MNHEY, CDR2 SVGAGI. The DNA of the CDR3 is TGTGCCAGCAGAACCTTTCAGGGCGCCTACGAGCAGTACTTC. It yields the protein CASRTFQGAYEQYF.